These 18 T cell receptor beta chains were sequenced from one sample in a study of blood T cell repertoires in COVID-19. Produced via immunoSEQ multiplex PCR; TCRdb's table is partial and in-frame only. The sample contains fewer than 65,000 clones, more than 70% of which appear only once. The sequencing sample was made of peripheral blood. These receptors were collected from a man between 60 and 75 years old with acute or convalescent COVID-19.

CDR3 protein: CASSRSGGGNTEAFF. The CDR3 region has the DNA TGTGCCAGTAGTCGCTCCGGAGGCGGGAACACTGAAGCTTTCTTT. This chain links TRBV19 with TRBJ1-1; no definite D call. This CDR3 has 15 residues. V was cut by 5 bases and J by 1 base, with 14 bases left in between. Germline CDR1 reads LNHDA; CDR2 reads SQIVND (reference sequence).

The chain couples TRBV30 to TRBJ2-1; TRBD2 matches at 12 bases. The CDR3 loop spans 18 amino acids. The germline V gene encodes CDR1 GTSNPN and CDR2 SVGIG (reference sequence). J lost 3 bases, V lost 5 bases, and 14 bases had no gene match. CDR3 residues: CAWDKQRTSGAYYNEQFF. DNA for the CDR3: TGTGCCTGGGATAAACAAAGGACTAGCGGGGCTTACTACAATGAGCAGTTCTTC. Looking up the rest from reference TRBV30 and TRBJ2-1 gives the full variable domain: SQTIHQWPATLVQPVGSPLSLECTVEGTSNPNLYWYRQAAGRGLQLLFYSVGIGQISSEVPQNLSASRPQDRQFILSSKKLLLSDSGFYLCAWDKQRTSGAYYNEQFFGPGTRLTVL.

The rearrangement links TRBV6-2 or TRBV6-3 to TRBJ1-1; TRBD1 matches 8 bases. The CDR3 length is 14 residues. With 5 bases clipped from V and 4 bases from J, the junction kept 6 bases outside the gene matches. Germline CDR1 reads MNHEY; CDR2 reads SVGEGT. The CDR3 loop reads CASSQTGAGTEAFF. Here the CDR3 DNA reads TGTGCCAGCAGTCAGACAGGGGCGGGCACTGAAGCTTTCTTT.

This chain connects TRBV19 to TRBJ2-3, with 9 bases aligning to TRBD1. V lost 3 bases to trimming and J lost 2 bases; unmatched junction nucleotides: 3. The CDR3 totals 15 residues. The germline V gene has CDR1 LNHDA and CDR2 SQIVND (reference sequence). This chain's CDR3 is CASSIIQGATDTQYF. The CDR3 nucleotides are TGTGCCAGTAGTATCATACAGGGGGCCACAGATACGCAGTATTTT.

The rearrangement joins TRBV24-1 to TRBJ1-5, with 10 bases identical to TRBD1. V was pared by 9 bases and J by 9 bases, with 19 bases of the junction left unmatched. There are 17 residues in the CDR3. CDR1 and CDR2 from the germline V gene are KGHDR and SFDVKD. The CDR3 coding sequence is TGTGCCACCGCTCCGGGACAGGGGAACTCAGTTGTTGGGCCCCAGCATTTT. This codes for CATAPGQGNSVVGPQHF.

J is TRBJ2-1 and V is TRBV9; tentatively, D is TRBD2 (5 bases). Germline V gene sequence: CDR1 SGDLS, CDR2 YYNGEE. This CDR3 comprises 15 residues. V was trimmed by 0 bases and J by 5 bases, leaving 12 bases between them. The CDR3 bases are TGTGCCAGCAGCGTAGGAGCGAGGGCTAACAATGAGCAGTTCTTC. Amino acid sequence: CASSVGARANNEQFF.

The chain carries TRBV19 and TRBJ1-4, with D possibly TRBD1 on 6 matching bases. The CDR3 has 14 residues. The V end lost 4 bases, the J end lost 8 bases, and 14 bases lay between the germline ends. CDR1 is LNHDA and CDR2 is SQIVND in the germline V gene (reference sequence). CDR3 in DNA: TGTGCCAGTAGTAACCCAGGGGCAGGGGAAAAACTGTTTTTT. Residues: CASSNPGAGEKLFF.

V is TRBV11-3 and J is TRBJ1-1; D is ambiguous. This CDR3 region has 15 residues. Germline V lookup: CDR1 SGHNT, CDR2 YENEEA. Trimming took off 1 base at V and 1 base at J, with 10 bases between the two ends. The CDR3 nucleotides are TGTGCCAGCAGCTTAGCGGCAGGATCGAACACTGAAGCTTTCTTT. As protein: CASSLAAGSNTEAFF.

The sample holds one count of this clone. The chain joins TRBV7-6 to TRBJ2-7; D is uncertain. The CDR3 has 12 residues. Germline V CDR1 and CDR2: SGHVS, FNYEAQ. The V end was cut by 2 bases, the J end by 3 bases, with 5 bases between. The CDR3 DNA reads as TGTGCCAGCAGCTTAACAAACTACGAGCAGTACTTC. Protein sequence: CASSLTNYEQYF.

This clone has only one observation. This chain connects TRBV18 to TRBJ1-1; 8 bases are shared with TRBD1. Germline assignment: CDR1 KGHSH and CDR2 LQKENI. CDR3 length: 14 residues. V was pared by 4 bases and J by 2 bases, with 3 bases of the junction left unmatched. The CDR3 is CASSRDRRNTEAFF. The DNA of the CDR3 is TGTGCCAGCTCACGGGACAGGCGTAACACTGAAGCTTTCTTT.

This chain joins TRBV18 and TRBJ1-1; 7 bases are shared with TRBD1. J was trimmed by 1 base and V by 1 base; bases with no gene match: 3. Germline CDR1 and CDR2: KGHSH and LQKENI. This CDR3 comprises 15 residues. The CDR3 bases are TGTGCCAGCTCACCACAAGGACAGGCGAACACTGAAGCTTTCTTT. It encodes CASSPQGQANTEAFF. Filled out from reference TRBV18 and TRBJ1-1, the complete variable domain reads NAGVMQNPRHLVRRRGQEARLRCSPMKGHSHVYWYRQLPEEGLKFMVYLQKENIIDESGMPKERFSAEFPKEGPSILRIQQVVRGDSAAYFCASSPQGQANTEAFFGQGTRLTVV.

V gene TRBV1 combines with J gene TRBJ1-5; the D call in the table, TRBD1, was not verified against the DNA. TRBV1 is given as a pseudogene. This CDR3 has 21 residues. Here the CDR3 reads CTSSQVVFGQTKTQSNQPQHF. CDR3 sequence (DNA): TGCACCAGCAGCCAAGTCGTTTTCGGACAGACTAAAACACAATCAAATCAGCCCCAGCATTTT.

This clone was seen only a few times. This chain links TRBV11-3 with TRBJ1-1; the D gene is possibly TRBD1 (5 bases). The CDR3 extends over 12 amino acids. V lost 4 bases to trimming and J lost 8 bases, with 11 bases between them. Germline loops: CDR1 SGHNT, CDR2 YENEEA. CDR3 loop: CASSSGTGEAFF. As DNA, the CDR3 is TGTGCCAGCAGCTCCGGCACAGGAGAAGCTTTCTTT.

The genes are TRBV5-1 and TRBJ1-5; D is uncertain. V was trimmed by 4 bases and J by 1 base, leaving 21 bases between them. The CDR3 totals 18 residues. CDR1 and CDR2 (germline): SGHRS, YFSETQ. The CDR3 here is CASSNRGRGSPSNQPQHF. CDR3 sequence (DNA): TGCGCCAGCAGCAACCGAGGTCGAGGGTCCCCAAGCAATCAGCCCCAGCATTTT.

The chain has TRBV10-1 and TRBJ1-1; D uncertain. CDR1 and CDR2 from the germline V gene are WNHNN and SYGVQD (reference sequence). This CDR3 is 16 amino acids long. V lost 1 base and J 0 bases, leaving 12 bases between the germline ends. The CDR3 nucleotides read TGCGCCAGCAGTGAGTTAAGCAGGCCAATGAACACTGAAGCTTTCTTT. This sequence encodes CASSELSRPMNTEAFF.

The chain employs TRBV18 and TRBJ2-5, with no clear D. Deletions cut 3 bases from V and 5 bases from J, with 10 bases between. CDR1 KGHSH and CDR2 LQKENI come from the germline V gene. This CDR3 comprises 13 residues. The CDR3 region has the DNA TGTGCCAGCTCACCCCGGCCGAGGGAGACCCAGTACTTC. This gives the protein CASSPRPRETQYF.

This clone has a single count. The V gene is TRBV6-5, the J gene TRBJ2-1; possibly TRBD2 for D (6 bases). The CDR3 spans 16 residues. Germline values: CDR1 MNHEY, CDR2 SVGAGI. Trimming pared 4 bases from V and 0 bases from J, leaving 13 bases between. Here the CDR3 DNA reads TGTGCCAGCAGTTCCCTAGGCGGGACCTCCTACAATGAGCAGTTCTTC. Translating gives CASSSLGGTSYNEQFF.

V usage is TRBV27 and J usage is TRBJ2-2, with D tentatively TRBD2 (6 bases). V shed 5 bases and J shed 0 bases, with 19 bases lying between them. In germline, CDR1 is MNHEY, CDR2 SMNVEV (reference sequence). CDR3 length: 18 residues. The CDR3 DNA is TGTGCCAGCAGTACCACGGGACTGCGTGCGACGAACACCGGGGAGCTGTTTTTT. Translation: CASSTTGLRATNTGELFF.